These 5 T cell receptor beta chains came from one sample sequenced in a study of cytomegalovirus exposure and HLA in healthy donors. Primers included in the PCR were 60 Vbeta and 13 Jbeta primers. TCRdb's table, derived via immunoSEQ multiplex PCR, lists solely in-frame clones and lacks some. The data hold 200,000 to 250,000 clones, with 80% to 90% observed a single time. The sequencing input was PBMCs. The receptors shown here come from a man aged 25 to 40 in good health and CMV-seronegative.

This clone was detected only a few times. The chain couples TRBV28 to TRBJ2-3, with 7 bases matching TRBD2. The CDR3 totals 14 residues. Trimming took 2 bases from V and 4 from J; bases not matched to a gene: 3. Per germline, CDR1 MDHEN and CDR2 SYDVKM. The CDR3 nucleotides are TGTGCCAGCAGTTTAGGGGGGGAGGCAGATACGCAGTATTTT. Its protein product is CASSLGGEADTQYF.

The V and J genes are TRBV18 and TRBJ2-5; maybe TRBD1 (5 bases). CDR1 is KGHSH and CDR2 is LQKENI in the germline V gene. Trimming left V 1 base short and J 4 bases short, with 7 bases between. The CDR3 loop spans 13 amino acids. The CDR3 sequence: CASSPLQGETQYF. CDR3 nucleotides: TGTGCCAGCTCACCACTTCAGGGAGAGACCCAGTACTTC.

The chain is built from TRBV11-2 and TRBJ2-3; D uncertain. V dropped 0 bases and J dropped 1 base, with 8 bases sitting between them. Germline V gives CDR1 SGHAT, CDR2 FQNNGV. The CDR3 loop spans 15 amino acids. The CDR3 spells CASSLDNTRTDTQYF. CDR3 bases: TGTGCCAGCAGCTTAGATAACACCCGCACAGATACGCAGTATTTT.

This chain links TRBV4-3 with TRBJ2-3; 13 nucleotides match TRBD2. This CDR3 comprises 18 residues. The germline V gene has CDR1 LGHNA and CDR2 YSLEER. Losses at the gene ends were 0 bases for V and 2 bases for J; bases not matched to a gene: 5. CDR3 protein: CASSQDRGLAGYTDTQYF. CDR3 sequence (DNA): TGCGCCAGCAGCCAAGACAGGGGACTAGCGGGGTACACAGATACGCAGTATTTT.

The rearrangement uses TRBV27 and TRBJ1-1, with TRBD1 identical over 8 bases. From germline, CDR1 is MNHEY and CDR2 SMNVEV (reference sequence). This CDR3 is built from 18 residues. After removal of 4 bases from V and 0 bases from J, the junction contained 13 bases not matched to a gene. CDR3 nucleotide sequence: TGTGCCAGCAGTTCCTCAGGGGGCCCGGGTAAGGTGAACACTGAAGCTTTCTTT. This encodes CASSSSGGPGKVNTEAFF.